Presented here are 7 T cell receptor beta chains from one specimen sequenced in a study of human T cells and chemical hapten exposure. Time point defined: patch test 2, 6 weeks after DPC sensitization. Treatment defined: therapeutic diphenylcyclopropenone sensitization with weekly scalp DPC. TCRdb independently ran MiXCR on the RACE reads; one entry per CDR3 protein. The data contain 80,000 to 95,000 distinct CDR3 sequences, roughly 12% of them singletons. The specimen comprised whole blood, sampled in connection with sensitization to the hapten diphenylcyclopropenone (DPC). The source is a young man with alopecia areata. Some clones in this sample may be carry-over from other donors' samples.

This clonotype was counted only a few times. V gene TRBV19 combines with J gene TRBJ2-3, with D possibly TRBD1 on 6 matching bases. Looked up from germline, CDR1 is LNHDA and CDR2 is SQIVND (reference sequence). This CDR3 has 13 amino acids. The ends were cut back, 4 bases at V and 6 bases at J, with 11 bases in the middle. CDR3 sequence: CASSTNRDDTQYF. CDR3 DNA sequence: TGTGCCAGTAGTACCAACAGGGACGATACGCAGTATTTT.

This chain joins TRBV5-1 and TRBJ1-4, with D uncertain. The CDR3 consists of 14 residues. The germline V gene has CDR1 SGHRS and CDR2 YFSETQ. Trimming left V 4 bases short and J 0 bases short, with 7 bases between. Here the CDR3 DNA reads TGCGCCAGCAGCCCACAAGCAACTAATGAAAAACTGTTTTTT. It yields the protein CASSPQATNEKLFF.

This chain links TRBV20-1 with TRBJ2-7, with a tentative D call TRBD2 (6 bases). Per the germline V gene, CDR1 is DFQATT and CDR2 is SNEGSKA (reference sequence). CDR3 length: 11 residues. V lost 7 bases, J lost 5 bases, and 12 bases lay in between. The DNA for the CDR3 is TGCAGTGTGAGGACTATCCACGAGCAGTACGTC. Translated: CSVRTIHEQYV.

This clonotype was seen a few times. V usage is TRBV5-1 and J usage is TRBJ1-2, with D unclear. The CDR3 runs 12 residues. Germline V CDR1 and CDR2: SGHRS, YFSETQ. The germline V and J ends were trimmed by 5 bases and 0 bases, with 5 bases remaining between them. CDR3 sequence (DNA): TGCGCCAGCAGGGCAGCTAACTATGGCTACACCTTC. Residues: CASRAANYGYTF.

Within the sample, this clonotype is large. The chain links TRBV27 to TRBJ1-1, with TRBD1 identical over 9 bases. CDR3 length equals 16 residues. The V gene end was trimmed by 2 bases and the J gene end by 4 bases; junction bases not matched to a gene: 8. Germline CDR1 MNHEY, CDR2 SMNVEV (reference sequence). CDR3 residues: CASSLAVTGGATEAFF. Written as DNA, the CDR3 is TGTGCCAGCAGTTTAGCGGTGACAGGGGGGGCCACTGAAGCTTTCTTT.

The chain joins TRBV28 to TRBJ2-4, with 8 bases that match TRBD1. This CDR3 spans 16 amino acids. Germline V gene sequence: CDR1 MDHEN, CDR2 SYDVKM. V dropped 1 base and J dropped 6; count of bases not matched to a gene: 8. The CDR3 DNA is TGTGCCAGCAGTTTATTACAGGGGGACCAAGGAAACATTCAGTACTTC. Translating gives CASSLLQGDQGNIQYF.

This clonotype came up many times. This chain connects TRBV6-2 or TRBV6-3 to TRBJ1-6, with 8 bases identical to TRBD1. Germline CDR1 and CDR2: MNHEY and SVGEGT. The trim removed 7 bases at V and 7 bases at J, leaving 9 bases unmatched. The CDR3 totals 15 residues. CDR3 in DNA: TGTGCCAGCAATCCGGACAGGGACTTCAATTCACCCCTCCACTTT. Translation gives CASNPDRDFNSPLHF.